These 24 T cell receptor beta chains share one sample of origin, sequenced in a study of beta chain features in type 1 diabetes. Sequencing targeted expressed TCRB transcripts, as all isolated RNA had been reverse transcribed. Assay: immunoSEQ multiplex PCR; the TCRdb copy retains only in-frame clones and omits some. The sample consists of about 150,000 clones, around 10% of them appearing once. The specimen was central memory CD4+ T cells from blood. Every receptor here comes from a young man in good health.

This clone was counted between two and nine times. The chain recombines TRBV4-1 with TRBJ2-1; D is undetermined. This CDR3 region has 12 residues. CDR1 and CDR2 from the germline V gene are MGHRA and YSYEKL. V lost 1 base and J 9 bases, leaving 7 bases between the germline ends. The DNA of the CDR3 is TGCGCCAGCAGCCAAGTCTCCGTTGAGCAGTTCTTC. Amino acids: CASSQVSVEQFF.

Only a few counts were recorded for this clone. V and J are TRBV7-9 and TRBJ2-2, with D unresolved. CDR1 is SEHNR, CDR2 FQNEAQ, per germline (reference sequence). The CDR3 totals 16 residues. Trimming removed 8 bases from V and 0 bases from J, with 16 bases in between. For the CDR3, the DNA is TGTGCCAGCCTGTTAAATCCGGGCCCGAACACCGGGGAGCTGTTTTTT. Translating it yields CASLLNPGPNTGELFF.

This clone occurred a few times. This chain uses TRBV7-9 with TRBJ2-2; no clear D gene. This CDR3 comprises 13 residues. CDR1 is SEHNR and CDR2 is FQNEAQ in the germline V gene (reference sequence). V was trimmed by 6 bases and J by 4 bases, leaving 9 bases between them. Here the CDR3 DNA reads TGTGCCAGCAGGTCGACCGGCACCGGGGAGCTGTTTTTT. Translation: CASRSTGTGELFF.

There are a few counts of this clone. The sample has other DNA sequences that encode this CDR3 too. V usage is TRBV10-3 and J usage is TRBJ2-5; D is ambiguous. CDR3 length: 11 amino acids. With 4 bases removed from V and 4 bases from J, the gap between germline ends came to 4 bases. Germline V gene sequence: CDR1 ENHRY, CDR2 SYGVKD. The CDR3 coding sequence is TGTGCCATCAGTGGAGGAGAGACCCAGTACTTC. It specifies CAISGGETQYF.

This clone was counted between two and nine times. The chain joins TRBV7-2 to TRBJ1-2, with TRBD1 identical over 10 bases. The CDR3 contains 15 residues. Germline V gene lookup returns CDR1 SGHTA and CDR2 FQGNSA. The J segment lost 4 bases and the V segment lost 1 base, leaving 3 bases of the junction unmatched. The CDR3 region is CASSLGQGAVYGYTF. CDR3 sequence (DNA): TGTGCCAGCAGCTTAGGACAGGGGGCAGTCTATGGCTACACCTTC.

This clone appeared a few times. Here the CDR3 DNA reads TGTGCCACCCCGGGTGGGGGAGGCTACACCTTC. It yields the protein CATPGGGGYTF. The chain joins TRBV19 to TRBJ1-2; maybe TRBD1 (5 bases). The germline V gene encodes CDR1 LNHDA and CDR2 SQIVND (reference sequence). The CDR3 is 11 residues long. V was clipped by 10 bases and J by 8 bases, with 14 bases between them.

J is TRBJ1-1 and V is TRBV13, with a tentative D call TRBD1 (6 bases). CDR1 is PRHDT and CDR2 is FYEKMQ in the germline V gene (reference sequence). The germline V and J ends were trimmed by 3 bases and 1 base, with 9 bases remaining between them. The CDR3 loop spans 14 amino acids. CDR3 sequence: CASSLGQQNTEAFF. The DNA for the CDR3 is TGTGCCAGCAGCTTGGGACAACAGAACACTGAAGCTTTCTTT.

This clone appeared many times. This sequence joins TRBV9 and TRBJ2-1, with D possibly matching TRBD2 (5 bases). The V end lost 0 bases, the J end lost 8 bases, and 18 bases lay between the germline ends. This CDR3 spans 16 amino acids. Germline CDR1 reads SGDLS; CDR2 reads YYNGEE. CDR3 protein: CASSVEVGSTSDEQFF. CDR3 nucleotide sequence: TGTGCCAGCAGCGTAGAGGTGGGGAGTACCAGCGATGAGCAGTTCTTC.

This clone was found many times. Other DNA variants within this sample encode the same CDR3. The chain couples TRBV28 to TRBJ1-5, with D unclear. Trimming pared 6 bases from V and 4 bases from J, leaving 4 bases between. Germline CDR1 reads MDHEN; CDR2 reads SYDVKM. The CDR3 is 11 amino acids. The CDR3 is CASRDNQPQHF. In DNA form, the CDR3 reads TGTGCCAGCAGAGATAATCAGCCCCAGCATTTT.

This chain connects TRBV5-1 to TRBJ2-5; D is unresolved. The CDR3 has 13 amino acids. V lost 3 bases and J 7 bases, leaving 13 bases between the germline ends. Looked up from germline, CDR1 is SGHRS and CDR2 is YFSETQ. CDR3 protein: CASSYPTSGTQYF. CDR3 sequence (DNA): TGCGCCAGCAGCTACCCTACTTCAGGGACCCAGTACTTC. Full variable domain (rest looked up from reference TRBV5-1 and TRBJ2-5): KAGVTQTPRYLIKTRGQQVTLSCSPISGHRSVSWYQQTPGQGLQFLFEYFSETQRNKGNFPGRFSGRQFSNSRSEMNVSTLELGDSALYLCASSYPTSGTQYFGPGTRLLVL.

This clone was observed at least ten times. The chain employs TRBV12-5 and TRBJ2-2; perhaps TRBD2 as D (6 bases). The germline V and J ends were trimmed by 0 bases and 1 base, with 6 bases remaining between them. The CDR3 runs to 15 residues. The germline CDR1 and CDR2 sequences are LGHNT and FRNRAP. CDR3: CASGLVAGNTGELFF. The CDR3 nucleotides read TGTGCTAGTGGTTTGGTAGCGGGGAACACCGGGGAGCTGTTTTTT.

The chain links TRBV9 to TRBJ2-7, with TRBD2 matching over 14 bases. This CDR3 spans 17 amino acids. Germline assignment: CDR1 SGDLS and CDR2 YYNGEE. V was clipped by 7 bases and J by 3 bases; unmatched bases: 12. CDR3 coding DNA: TGTGCCAGCTCGAAGGGACTAGCGGGAGTATCGGGCTACGAGCAGTACTTC. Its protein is CASSKGLAGVSGYEQYF.

The CDR3 protein is CASSQGPGGYGYTF. The CDR3, as DNA: TGCGCCAGCAGCCAAGGCCCGGGAGGCTATGGCTACACCTTC. The chain is built from TRBV4-3 and TRBJ1-2; D gene uncertain. Trimming shortened V by 1 base and J by 4 bases, and 10 bases separated the two germline ends. CDR3 size: 14 residues. Germline V gene sequence: CDR1 LGHNA, CDR2 YSLEER.

CDR3 nucleotides: TGTGCCAGCAGCTTGAATTCGGCGAGGAGCTCCTACGAGCAGTACTTC. Its translation is CASSLNSARSSYEQYF. The chain carries TRBV5-6 and TRBJ2-7, with D unclear. Trimming left V 1 base short and J 0 bases short, with 14 bases between. This CDR3 contains 16 residues. CDR1 is SGHDT, CDR2 YYEEEE, per germline. Full variable domain (remainder filled in from reference TRBV5-6 and TRBJ2-7): DAGVTQSPTHLIKTRGQQVTLRCSPKSGHDTVSWYQQALGQGPQFIFQYYEEEERQRGNFPDRFSGHQFPNYSSELNVNALLLGDSALYLCASSLNSARSSYEQYFGPGTRLTVT.

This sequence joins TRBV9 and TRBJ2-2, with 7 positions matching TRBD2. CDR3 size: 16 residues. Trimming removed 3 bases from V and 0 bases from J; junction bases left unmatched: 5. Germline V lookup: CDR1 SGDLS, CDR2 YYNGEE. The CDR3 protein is CASSAQGLANTGELFF. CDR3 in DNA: TGTGCCAGCAGCGCTCAAGGACTAGCGAACACCGGGGAGCTGTTTTTT.

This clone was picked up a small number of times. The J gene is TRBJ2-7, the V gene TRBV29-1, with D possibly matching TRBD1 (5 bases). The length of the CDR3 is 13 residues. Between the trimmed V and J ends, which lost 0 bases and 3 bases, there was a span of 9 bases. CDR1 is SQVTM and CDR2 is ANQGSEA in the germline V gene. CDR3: CSVEETGIYEQYF. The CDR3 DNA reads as TGCAGCGTTGAAGAAACAGGAATCTACGAGCAGTACTTC.

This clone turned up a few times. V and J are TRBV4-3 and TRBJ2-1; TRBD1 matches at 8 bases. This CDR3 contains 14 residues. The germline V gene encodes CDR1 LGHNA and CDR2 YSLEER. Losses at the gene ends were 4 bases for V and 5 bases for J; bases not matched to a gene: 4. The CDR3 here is CASSPRTGNNEQFF. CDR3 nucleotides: TGCGCCAGCAGCCCCCGGACAGGGAACAATGAGCAGTTCTTC.

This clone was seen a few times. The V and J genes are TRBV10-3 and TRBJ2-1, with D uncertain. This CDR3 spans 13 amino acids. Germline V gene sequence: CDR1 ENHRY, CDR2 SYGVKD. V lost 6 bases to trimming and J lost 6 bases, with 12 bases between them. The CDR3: CAISAVGSNEQFF. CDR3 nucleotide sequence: TGTGCCATCAGCGCCGTGGGGTCCAATGAGCAGTTCTTC.

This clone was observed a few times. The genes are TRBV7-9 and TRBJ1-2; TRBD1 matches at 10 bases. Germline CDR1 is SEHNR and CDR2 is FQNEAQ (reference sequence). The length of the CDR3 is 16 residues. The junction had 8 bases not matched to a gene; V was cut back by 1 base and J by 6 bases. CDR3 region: CASSLDGDRGMNGYTF. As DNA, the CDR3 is TGTGCCAGCAGCTTAGATGGGGACAGGGGCATGAATGGCTACACCTTC.

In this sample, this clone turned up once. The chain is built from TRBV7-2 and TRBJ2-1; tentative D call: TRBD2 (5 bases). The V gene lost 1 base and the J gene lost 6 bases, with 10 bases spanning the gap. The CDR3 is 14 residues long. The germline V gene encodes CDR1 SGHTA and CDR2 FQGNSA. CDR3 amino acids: CASSLGGNGNEQFF. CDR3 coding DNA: TGTGCCAGCAGCTTAGGAGGGAACGGCAATGAGCAGTTCTTC.

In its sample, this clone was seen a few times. The CDR3 spells CASSYPGEGEQYF. For the CDR3, the DNA is TGTGCCAGCAGTTACCCGGGGGAGGGCGAGCAGTACTTC. The chain combines TRBV6-6 with TRBJ2-7, with 7 bases fitting TRBD2. The CDR3 is 13 residues long. The trim removed 2 bases at V and 6 bases at J, leaving 4 bases unmatched. Germline-derived CDR1 and CDR2 are MNHNY and SVGAGI (reference sequence).

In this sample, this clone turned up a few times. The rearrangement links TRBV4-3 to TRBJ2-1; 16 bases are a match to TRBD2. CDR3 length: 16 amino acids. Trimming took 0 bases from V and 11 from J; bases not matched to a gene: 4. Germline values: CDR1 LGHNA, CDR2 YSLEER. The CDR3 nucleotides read TGCGCCAGCAGCCAAGAGACGGGACTAGCGGGGGGGAAGCAGTTCTTC. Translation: CASSQETGLAGGKQFF.

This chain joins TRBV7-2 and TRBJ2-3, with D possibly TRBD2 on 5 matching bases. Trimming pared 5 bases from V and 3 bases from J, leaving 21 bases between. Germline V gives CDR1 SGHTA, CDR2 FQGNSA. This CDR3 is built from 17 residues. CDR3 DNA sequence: TGTGCCAGCAGCCGAGATATGAGGACTGGACGAACAGATACGCAGTATTTT. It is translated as CASSRDMRTGRTDTQYF.

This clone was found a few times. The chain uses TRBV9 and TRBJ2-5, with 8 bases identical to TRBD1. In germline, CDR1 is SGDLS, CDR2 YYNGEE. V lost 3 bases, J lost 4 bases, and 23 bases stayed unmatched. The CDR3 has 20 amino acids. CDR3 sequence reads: CASSAGARAGQGGRAETQYF. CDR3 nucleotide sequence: TGTGCCAGCAGCGCTGGTGCAAGGGCCGGACAGGGAGGCCGTGCAGAGACCCAGTACTTC.